This TCR beta chain was identified in a study of tissue T cells after allogeneic stem cell transplantation. Findings and limits, study-wide: Few T cell clones were shared across patients, but motif clusters showed tissue-specific shared signatures.

Sequencing was performed with immunoSEQ multiplex PCR; in TCRdb, only in-frame clones are kept and a portion is missing. Here the sample spans tens of thousands of clones, 69% being singletons. To note about this clone: Its antigen is not identified. Genes here carry mouse names. The read ends 1 residue before the CDR3 terminus; that terminus is restored from the germline J gene.

The CDR3 runs 13 residues. J was trimmed by 7 bases and V by 5 bases; bases with no gene match: 4. CDR1 is NNHNN, CDR2 SYGAGS, per germline (reference sequence). The source of this sequence is a female BALB/c mouse in good health. MHC haplotype: H2-d. The specimen was blood. V is TRBV13-2 and J is TRBJ1-4, with TRBD1 identical over 8 bases. CDR3 bases read: TGTGCCAGCGGAGGACAGGGAGGCGAAAGATTATTT. It translates to CASGGQGGERLF. The entire CDR3 protein reads CASGGQGGERLFF.